This T cell receptor (beta chain) comes out of a study of T cells in Graves' hyperthyroidism and ophthalmopathy. Findings of the study overall: A model of 13 V-J features distinguished ophthalmopathy from stable hyperthyroidism.

Regions amplified from RNA transcripts were the TCR beta CDR3 regions. TCR CDR3 regions were first amplified by RT-PCR with HTBI primers. TCRdb independently ran MiXCR on the multiplex PCR reads; one entry per CDR3 protein. Of approximately 400,000 distinct CDR3 sequences listed, approximately 15% are singletons. The CDR3 contains 14 residues. The germline V gene encodes CDR1 SGHRS and CDR2 YFSETQ. As for this clonotype: Its antigen is currently unknown. A junction boundary mismatches the germline segment, possibly from a read error.

The sample taken for sequencing was blood. The chain couples TRBV5-1 to TRBJ2-3; D perhaps matches TRBD1 (5 bases). This clonotype was obtained from a woman aged 60-75 years with Graves' hyperthyroidism. Here the CDR3 DNA reads TGCGCCAGCAGCTACCCCGACAGCACAGATACGCGGTATTTT. This codes for CASSYPDSTDTRYF.